A selection of T cell receptor beta chains follows, all from one sample in a study of neurological immune-mediated disorders. Each CDR3 protein is one row after TCRdb ran MiXCR on the 5' RACE reads. The sample has tens of thousands of distinct CDR3 sequences, 4.5% to 6.5% seen once. The specimen was PBMCs. The source is a woman aged 30 to 39 with multiple sclerosis. Both conserved end residues are part of each CDR3. D genes are given only for firm matches. A row's size may be missing; if present it is once, few, many or a size class.

d_gene | j_gene | v_gene | abundance | CDR3aa | CDR3nt
NA | TRBJ2-1 | TRBV7-2 | many | CASSLVTGDEQFF | TGTGCCAGCAGCTTAGTAACAGGCGATGAGCAGTTCTTC
TRBD1 | TRBJ2-2 | TRBV12-3/TRBV12-4 | many | CASSDTGVTGELFF | TGTGCCAGCAGCGACACAGGGGTCACCGGGGAGCTGTTTTTT
NA | TRBJ1-5 | TRBV5-1 | many | CASSPGDSGLGQPQHF | TGCGCCAGCAGCCCTGGCGATTCCGGTTTGGGTCAGCCCCAGCATTTT
NA | TRBJ2-1 | TRBV5-5 | many | CASSRSYEPEQFF | TGTGCCAGCAGCCGTTCTTACGAACCTGAGCAGTTCTTC
NA | TRBJ1-2 | TRBV20-1 | many | CSARTFPYGYTF | TGCAGTGCTAGGACCTTTCCCTATGGCTACACCTTC
TRBD2 | TRBJ2-1 | TRBV28 | many | CASSLGLAGGHDEQFF | TGTGCCAGCAGCCTTGGACTAGCGGGAGGTCACGATGAGCAGTTCTTC
TRBD2 | TRBJ2-5 | TRBV20-1 | many | CSARGVGETQYF | TGCAGTGCGCGGGGGGTCGGAGAGACCCAGTACTTC
NA | TRBJ2-1 | TRBV7-9 | few | CASSNSLAPSYNEQFF | TGTGCCAGCAGCAATTCTCTAGCGCCCTCCTACAATGAGCAGTTCTTC
NA | TRBJ2-5 | TRBV7-2 | NA | CASSFGQTQYF | TGTGCCAGCAGCTTCGGCCAGACCCAGTACTTC
NA | TRBJ2-3 | TRBV12-3/TRBV12-4 | many | CASSFGRTDTQYF | TGTGCCAGCAGTTTCGGCAGAACAGATACGCAGTATTTT
TRBD1 | TRBJ2-2 | TRBV20-1 | many | CSAPGQGASGELFF | TGCAGTGCCCCGGGACAGGGGGCATCCGGGGAGCTGTTTTTT
TRBD2 | TRBJ2-2 | TRBV5-1 | many | CASSLALDSGVQGELFF | TGCGCCAGCAGCTTGGCCCTTGACAGCGGGGTACAAGGGGAGCTGTTTTTT
NA | TRBJ2-3 | TRBV12-3/TRBV12-4 | many | CASSLGPDTDTQYF | TGTGCCAGCAGTTTGGGCCCGGACACAGATACGCAGTATTTT
NA | TRBJ2-5 | TRBV27 | many | CASSHRPAETQYF | TGTGCCAGCAGTCATAGACCCGCGGAGACCCAGTACTTC
NA | TRBJ2-1 | TRBV7-2 | many | CASSPHYDNEQFF | TGTGCCAGCAGCCCGCACTACGACAATGAGCAGTTCTTC
NA | TRBJ1-5 | TRBV18 | few | CASSPHRDSNQPQHF | TGTGCCAGCTCACCCCACCGGGACAGCAATCAGCCCCAGCATTTT
NA | TRBJ2-3 | TRBV19 | NA | CASARGSTDTQYF | TGTGCCAGTGCACGAGGGAGCACAGATACGCAGTATTTT
NA | TRBJ2-1 | TRBV20-1 | many | CSARGLGNEQFF | TGCAGTGCTAGAGGACTAGGGAATGAGCAGTTCTTC
NA | TRBJ1-5 | TRBV20-1 | many | CSAREGPGNQPQHF | TGCAGTGCCCGAGAGGGACCAGGCAATCAGCCCCAGCATTTT
NA | TRBJ2-1 | TRBV7-8 | few | CASSLVLAGRSFF | TGTGCCAGCAGCTTAGTATTGGCGGGGAGGAGCTTCTTC
NA | TRBJ2-1 | TRBV12-3/TRBV12-4 | NA | CASSSSGLHEQFF | TGTGCCAGCAGTTCATCAGGGTTACATGAGCAGTTCTTC
TRBD1 | TRBJ2-3 | TRBV24-1 | many | CATKGQGASGPDTQYF | TGTGCCACCAAAGGACAGGGGGCCTCGGGCCCAGATACGCAGTATTTT
NA | TRBJ1-3 | TRBV30 | many | CAWSARHLLSGNTIYF | TGTGCCTGGAGCGCCAGACACTTACTCTCTGGAAACACCATATATTTT
NA | TRBJ1-1 | TRBV6-4 | NA | CASSDPRSRRNTEAFF | TGTGCCAGCAGTGACCCCAGGTCCCGGCGGAACACTGAAGCTTTCTTT
TRBD1 | TRBJ2-1 | TRBV19 | few | CASSIGGQGANEQFF | TGTGCCAGTAGTATAGGGGGACAGGGGGCAAATGAGCAGTTCTTC
NA | TRBJ2-7 | TRBV3-1 | NA | CASSYTGGIGHEQYF | TGTGCCAGCAGCTACACTGGCGGGATCGGACACGAGCAGTACTTC
NA | TRBJ1-5 | TRBV15 | many | CATSLPVGIRQPQHF | TGTGCCACCAGCCTCCCTGTGGGTATACGGCAGCCCCAGCATTTT
TRBD1 | TRBJ1-1 | TRBV7-2 | many | CASSRQDRATEAFF | TGTGCCAGCAGTAGACAAGACAGGGCAACTGAAGCTTTCTTT
NA | TRBJ1-1 | TRBV6-5 | few | CASSYFYGGGTEAFF | TGTGCCAGCAGTTACTTTTACGGGGGCGGCACTGAAGCTTTCTTT
TRBD1 | TRBJ2-7 | TRBV28 | many | CAIYPGQGGEQYF | TGTGCCATCTATCCGGGACAGGGAGGCGAGCAGTACTTC
NA | TRBJ2-7 | TRBV5-1 | many | CASMRGEASEQYF | TGCGCCAGCATGAGGGGCGAGGCCTCCGAGCAGTACTTC
TRBD2 | TRBJ2-3 | TRBV29-1 | few | CSVETSGGVTDTQYF | TGCAGCGTTGAGACTAGCGGGGGGGTGACAGATACGCAGTATTTT
NA | TRBJ2-3 | TRBV20-1 | NA | CSARGAADTQYF | TGCAGTGCTAGAGGGGCAGCAGATACGCAGTATTTT
TRBD1 | TRBJ1-1 | TRBV3-1 | many | CASSQGTGNTEAFF | TGTGCCAGCAGCCAAGGGACAGGTAACACTGAAGCTTTCTTT
NA | TRBJ2-2 | TRBV11-2 | many | CASSSFWAGELFF | TGTGCCAGCAGCTCTTTCTGGGCCGGGGAGCTGTTTTTT
NA | TRBJ2-3 | TRBV30 | NA | CAWSVVVGTDTQYF | TGTGCCTGGAGTGTAGTGGTGGGCACAGATACGCAGTATTTT
TRBD1 | TRBJ1-2 | TRBV27 | many | CASSQGGQNYGYTF | TGTGCCAGCAGCCAGGGGGGGCAGAACTATGGCTACACCTTC
TRBD1 | TRBJ1-5 | TRBV20-1 | many | CSARRRQGDQPQHF | TGCAGTGCTAGACGTCGACAGGGAGATCAGCCCCAGCATTTT
NA | TRBJ2-2 | TRBV11-1 | many | CASSLDQGRTGELFF | TGTGCCAGCAGCTTAGACCAGGGCCGGACCGGGGAGCTGTTTTTT
TRBD2 | TRBJ2-1 | TRBV28 | many | CASRPTSGTHNEQFF | TGTGCCAGCAGACCGACTAGCGGGACCCACAATGAGCAGTTCTTC
TRBD2 | TRBJ2-1 | TRBV3-1 | NA | CASRPGGSGDDEQFF | TGTGCCAGCAGGCCCGGGGGGTCTGGGGACGATGAGCAGTTCTTC